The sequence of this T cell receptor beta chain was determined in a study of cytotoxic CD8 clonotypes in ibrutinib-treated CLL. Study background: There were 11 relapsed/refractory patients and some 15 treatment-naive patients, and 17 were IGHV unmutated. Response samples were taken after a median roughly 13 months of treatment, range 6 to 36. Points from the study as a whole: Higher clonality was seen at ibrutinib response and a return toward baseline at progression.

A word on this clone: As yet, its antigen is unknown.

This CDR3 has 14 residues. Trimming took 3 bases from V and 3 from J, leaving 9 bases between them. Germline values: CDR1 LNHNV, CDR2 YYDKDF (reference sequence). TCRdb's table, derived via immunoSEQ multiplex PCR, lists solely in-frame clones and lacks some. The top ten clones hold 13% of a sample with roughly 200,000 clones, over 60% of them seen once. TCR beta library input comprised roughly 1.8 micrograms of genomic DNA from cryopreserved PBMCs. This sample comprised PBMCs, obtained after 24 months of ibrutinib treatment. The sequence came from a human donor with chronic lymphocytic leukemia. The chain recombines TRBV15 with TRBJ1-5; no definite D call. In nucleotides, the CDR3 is TGTGCCACCAGCAGGGACTCCTACAATCAGCCCCAGCATTTT. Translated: CATSRDSYNQPQHF. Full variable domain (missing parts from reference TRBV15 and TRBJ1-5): DAMVIQNPRYQVTQFGKPVTLSCSQTLNHNVMYWYQQKSSQAPKLLFHYYDKDFNNEADTPDNFQSRRPNTSFCFLDIRSPGLGDTAMYLCATSRDSYNQPQHFGDGTRLSIL.